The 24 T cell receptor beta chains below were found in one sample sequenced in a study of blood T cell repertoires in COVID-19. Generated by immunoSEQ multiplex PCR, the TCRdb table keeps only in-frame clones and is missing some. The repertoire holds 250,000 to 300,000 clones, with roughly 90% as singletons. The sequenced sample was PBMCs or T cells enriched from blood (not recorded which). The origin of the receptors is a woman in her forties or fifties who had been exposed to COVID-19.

The CDR3 sequence: CASSVAGSHEQYF. As DNA, the CDR3 is TGTGCCAGCAGCGTAGCCGGTTCCCACGAGCAGTACTTC. V usage is TRBV9 and J usage is TRBJ2-7; D gene unclear. CDR3 size: 13 residues. The V gene lost 0 bases and the J gene lost 5 bases, with 9 bases spanning the gap. Germline V gene sequence: CDR1 SGDLS, CDR2 YYNGEE.

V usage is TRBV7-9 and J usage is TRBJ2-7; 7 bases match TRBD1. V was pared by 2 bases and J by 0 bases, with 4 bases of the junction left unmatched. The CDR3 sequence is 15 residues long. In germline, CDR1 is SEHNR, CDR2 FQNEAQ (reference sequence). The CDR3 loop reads CASSLLTGSSYEQYF. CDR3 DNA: TGTGCCAGCAGCTTACTGACAGGGAGCTCCTACGAGCAGTACTTC.

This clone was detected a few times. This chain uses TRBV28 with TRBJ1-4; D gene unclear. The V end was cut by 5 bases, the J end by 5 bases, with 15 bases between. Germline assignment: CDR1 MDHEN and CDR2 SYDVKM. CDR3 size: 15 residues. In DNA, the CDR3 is TGTGCCAGCAGTCCCCCCGAGGGAAGGAATGAAAAACTGTTTTTT. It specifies CASSPPEGRNEKLFF.

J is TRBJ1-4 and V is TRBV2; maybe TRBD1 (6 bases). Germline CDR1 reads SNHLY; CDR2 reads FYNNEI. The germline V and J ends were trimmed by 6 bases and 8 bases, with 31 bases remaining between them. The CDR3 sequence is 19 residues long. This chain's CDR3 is CASSHGGQAVGFLNEKLFF. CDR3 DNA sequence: TGTGCCAGCAGCCACGGGGGGCAGGCCGTGGGCTTTCTCAACGAAAAACTGTTTTTT.

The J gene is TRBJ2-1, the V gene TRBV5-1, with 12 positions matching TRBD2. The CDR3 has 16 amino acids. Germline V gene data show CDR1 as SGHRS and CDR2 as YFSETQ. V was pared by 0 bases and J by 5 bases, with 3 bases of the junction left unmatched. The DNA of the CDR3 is TGCGCCAGCAGCTTGGACCTAGCGGGGGGGAACAATGAGCAGTTCTTC. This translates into CASSLDLAGGNNEQFF.

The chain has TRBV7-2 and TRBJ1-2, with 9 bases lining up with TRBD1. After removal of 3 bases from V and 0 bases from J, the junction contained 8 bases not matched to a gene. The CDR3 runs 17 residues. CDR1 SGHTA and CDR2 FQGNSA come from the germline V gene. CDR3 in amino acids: CASSFSGTGHANYGYTF. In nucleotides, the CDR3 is TGTGCCAGCAGCTTTTCCGGGACAGGGCACGCTAACTATGGCTACACCTTC.

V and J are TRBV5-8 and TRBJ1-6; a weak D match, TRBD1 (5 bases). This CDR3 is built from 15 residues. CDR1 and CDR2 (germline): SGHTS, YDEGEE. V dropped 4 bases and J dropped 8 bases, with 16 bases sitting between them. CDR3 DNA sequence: TGTGCCAGCAGCCCCGGCCAGGGATATTATTCACCCCTCCACTTT. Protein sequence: CASSPGQGYYSPLHF.

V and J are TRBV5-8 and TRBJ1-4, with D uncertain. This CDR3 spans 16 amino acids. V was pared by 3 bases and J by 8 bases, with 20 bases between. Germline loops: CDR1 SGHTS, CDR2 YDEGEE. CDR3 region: CASSSQRTRGGEKLFF. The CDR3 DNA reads TGTGCCAGCAGCTCACAGAGGACCAGAGGAGGGGAAAAACTGTTTTTT.

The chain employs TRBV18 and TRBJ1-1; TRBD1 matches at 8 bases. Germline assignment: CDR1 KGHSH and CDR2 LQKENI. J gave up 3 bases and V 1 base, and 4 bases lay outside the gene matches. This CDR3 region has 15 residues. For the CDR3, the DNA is TGTGCCAGCTCACCACTTCACAGGGGGGACACTGAAGCTTTCTTT. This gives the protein CASSPLHRGDTEAFF.

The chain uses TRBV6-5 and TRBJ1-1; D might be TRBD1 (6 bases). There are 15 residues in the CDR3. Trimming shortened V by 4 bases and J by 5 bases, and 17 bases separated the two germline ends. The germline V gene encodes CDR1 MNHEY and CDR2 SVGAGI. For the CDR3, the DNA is TGTGCCAGCAGTTTGACCTATGTACAGGGAACTGAAGCTTTCTTT. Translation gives CASSLTYVQGTEAFF.

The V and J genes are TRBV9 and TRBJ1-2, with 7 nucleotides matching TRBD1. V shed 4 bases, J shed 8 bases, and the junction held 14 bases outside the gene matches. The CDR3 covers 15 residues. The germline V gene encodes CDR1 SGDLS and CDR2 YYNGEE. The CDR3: CASSPLYTGADGYTF. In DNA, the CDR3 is TGTGCCAGCAGCCCCCTCTATACAGGGGCTGACGGCTACACCTTC.

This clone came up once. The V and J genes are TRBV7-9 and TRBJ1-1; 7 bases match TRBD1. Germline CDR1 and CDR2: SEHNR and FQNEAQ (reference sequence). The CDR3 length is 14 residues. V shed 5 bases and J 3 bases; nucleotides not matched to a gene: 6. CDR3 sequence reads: CASSLGTVDTEAFF. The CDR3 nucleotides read TGTGCCAGCAGCCTAGGGACAGTCGACACTGAAGCTTTCTTT. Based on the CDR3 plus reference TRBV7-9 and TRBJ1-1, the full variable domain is DTGVSQNPRHKITKRGQNVTFRCDPISEHNRLYWYRQTLGQGPEFLTYFQNEAQLEKSRLLSDRFSAERPKGSFSTLEIQRTEQGDSAMYLCASSLGTVDTEAFFGQGTRLTVV.

The CDR3 DNA follows: TGTGCCAGCACCCTGGGGGGACGCGAGCAGTACTTC. This translates into CASTLGGREQYF. This chain uses TRBV11-2 with TRBJ2-7; maybe TRBD2 (6 bases). The length of the CDR3 is 12 residues. Germline lookup yields CDR1 SGHAT and CDR2 FQNNGV. V lost 7 bases and J lost 6, with 13 bases in between.

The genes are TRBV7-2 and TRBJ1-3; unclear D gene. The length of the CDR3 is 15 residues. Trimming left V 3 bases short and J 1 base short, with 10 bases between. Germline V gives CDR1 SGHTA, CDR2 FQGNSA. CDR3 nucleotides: TGTGCCAGCAGCTTCCGCGGCCTTTCTGGAAACACCATATATTTT. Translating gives CASSFRGLSGNTIYF.

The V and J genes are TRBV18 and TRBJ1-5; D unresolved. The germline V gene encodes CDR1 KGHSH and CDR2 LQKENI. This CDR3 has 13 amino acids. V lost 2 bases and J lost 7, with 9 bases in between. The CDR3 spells CASSPSLEQPQHF. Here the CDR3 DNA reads TGTGCCAGCTCACCATCTCTGGAGCAGCCCCAGCATTTT.

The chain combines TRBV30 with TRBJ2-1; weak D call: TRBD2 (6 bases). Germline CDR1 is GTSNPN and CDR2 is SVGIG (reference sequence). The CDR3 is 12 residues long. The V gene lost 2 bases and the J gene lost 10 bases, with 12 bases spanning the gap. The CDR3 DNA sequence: TGTGCCTGGAGTACGGGACTTTGGGAGCAGTTCTTC. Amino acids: CAWSTGLWEQFF.

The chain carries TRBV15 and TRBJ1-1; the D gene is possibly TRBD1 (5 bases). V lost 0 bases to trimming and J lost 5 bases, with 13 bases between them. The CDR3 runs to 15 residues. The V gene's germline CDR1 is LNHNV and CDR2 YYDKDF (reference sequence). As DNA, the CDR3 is TGTGCCACCAGCAGAGATATGGGGGGAACAACTGAAGCTTTCTTT. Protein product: CATSRDMGGTTEAFF. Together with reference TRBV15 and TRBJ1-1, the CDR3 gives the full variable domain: DAMVIQNPRYQVTQFGKPVTLSCSQTLNHNVMYWYQQKSSQAPKLLFHYYDKDFNNEADTPDNFQSRRPNTSFCFLDIRSPGLGDTAMYLCATSRDMGGTTEAFFGQGTRLTVV.

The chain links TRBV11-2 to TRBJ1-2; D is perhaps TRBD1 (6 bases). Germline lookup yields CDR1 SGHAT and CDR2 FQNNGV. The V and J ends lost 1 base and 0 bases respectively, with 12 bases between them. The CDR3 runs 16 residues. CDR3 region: CASSLGEGVTNYGYTF. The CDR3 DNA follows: TGTGCCAGCAGCTTAGGGGAGGGGGTTACTAACTATGGCTACACCTTC.

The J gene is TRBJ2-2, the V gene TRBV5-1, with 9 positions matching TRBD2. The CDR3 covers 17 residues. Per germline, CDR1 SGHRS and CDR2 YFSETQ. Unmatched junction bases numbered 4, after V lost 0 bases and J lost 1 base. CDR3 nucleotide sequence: TGCGCCAGCAGCTTGGAAGTAGCGGGGGAGAACACCGGGGAGCTGTTTTTT. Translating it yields CASSLEVAGENTGELFF.

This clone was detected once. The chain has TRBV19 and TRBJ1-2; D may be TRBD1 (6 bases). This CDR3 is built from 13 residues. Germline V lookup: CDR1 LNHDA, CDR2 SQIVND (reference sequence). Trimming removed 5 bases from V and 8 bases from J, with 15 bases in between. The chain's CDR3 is CASSATGTKGYTF. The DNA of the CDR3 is TGTGCCAGTAGTGCTACCGGGACAAAAGGCTACACCTTC.

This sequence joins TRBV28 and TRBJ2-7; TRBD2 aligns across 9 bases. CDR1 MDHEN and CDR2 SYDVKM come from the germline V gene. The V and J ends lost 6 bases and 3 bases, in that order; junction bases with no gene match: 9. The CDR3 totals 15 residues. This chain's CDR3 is CASSSTSGNRYEQYF. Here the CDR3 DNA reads TGTGCCAGCAGCTCGACTAGCGGTAACCGCTACGAGCAGTACTTC.

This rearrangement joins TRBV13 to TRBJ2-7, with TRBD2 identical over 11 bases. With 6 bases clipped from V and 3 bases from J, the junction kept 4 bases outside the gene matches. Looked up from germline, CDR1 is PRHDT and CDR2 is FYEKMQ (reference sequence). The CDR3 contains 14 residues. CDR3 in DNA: TGTGCCAGCAGATCCGGGACTAGCGGCTACGAGCAGTACTTC. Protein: CASRSGTSGYEQYF.

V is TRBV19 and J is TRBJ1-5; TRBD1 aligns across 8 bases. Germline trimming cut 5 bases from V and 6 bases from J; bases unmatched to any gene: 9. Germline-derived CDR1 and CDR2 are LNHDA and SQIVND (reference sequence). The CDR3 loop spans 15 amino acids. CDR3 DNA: TGTGCCAGTAGTGTGACCAGGGGGCCGGGTCAGCCCCAGCATTTT. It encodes CASSVTRGPGQPQHF.

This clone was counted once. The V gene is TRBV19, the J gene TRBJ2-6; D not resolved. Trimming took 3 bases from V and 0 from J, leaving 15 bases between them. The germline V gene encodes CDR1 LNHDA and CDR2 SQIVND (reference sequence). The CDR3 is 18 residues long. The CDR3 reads CASSIPPSVSSGANVLTF. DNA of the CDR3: TGTGCCAGTAGTATTCCCCCCAGTGTCAGCTCTGGGGCCAACGTCCTGACTTTC.